This T cell receptor (beta chain) stems from a study of shared clonotypes between healthy human individuals (dated by TCRdb to about 2020). Concerning the study at large: Three men and two women, aged 18 to 49 years, made up the cohort. To estimate repertoire size and how much clonotypes are shared between individuals, the study performed deep sequencing of blood TCR repertoires from a handful of healthy adults. Leukapheresis yielded between about 0.85 and 10 billion PBMCs per donor. For each donor, three plates each were used for CD4 naive and CD4 memory, two plates were used for CD8 naive, and one plate was used for CD8 memory. To increase sequencing depth and limit assay-specific biases, TCR repertoire library preparation and sequencing were carried out by different laboratories using diverse techniques. Study-wide findings and limitations: The genetic and exposure-history diversity represented was limited by the small number of donors. Incomplete sequencing was indicated by rarefaction of sorted-subset datasets, despite the large sequencing depth. Sharing across a few donors was observed for approximately 5% of naive CD4, over 3% of naive CD8, over 2% of memory CD4, and approximately 0.41% of memory CD8 clonotypes. Larger estimated clonotype richness was generally found for naive subsets than for memory subsets. Compared with non-shared clonotypes, the clonotypes found in all four sorted-subset donors had higher generation probabilities. Based on pairwise subsampling, the degree of clonotype sharing among donors was expected to be affected by sequencing depth. Sampling was restricted to blood, and TCR repertoires in tissue are likely to differ from TCR repertoires in blood.

Reading the germline V gene gives CDR1 KGHSH and CDR2 LQKENI. The CDR3 contains 17 residues, cysteine and phenylalanine counted. The kept DNA is CDR3 alone, 51 bases in frame from the first base. At the junction V is shortened by 2 bases and J by 4 bases; bases outside the gene matches: 9. On this clone: It lacks a known antigen. Base qualities are not provided; no much larger clone lies one nucleotide away.

TCR CDR3 regions were amplified from genomic DNA by multiplex PCR using the deep immunoSEQ assay. Genomic DNA extracted from each cell subset was distributed evenly over all wells of several immunoSEQ 96-well plates, and each plate served as one replicate. For sorted subsets, approximately 190 ng genomic DNA, equal to 30,000 or so T cell genomes, was loaded into each replicate PCR. The purified libraries were quantified using a Qubit 3.0 fluorometer, sized with a Bioanalyzer 2100, and then quantified again using the KAPA Library Quantification kit. Every immunoSEQ 96-well plate was sequenced on a dedicated single-read 150-cycle Illumina NextSeq 550 flow cell. As for the authors' bioinformatics: Because the immunoSEQ output included only junctional sequences and no quality scores, the filtering could not be the same as the filtering used for full-length reads. To assign V/J genes and CDR3, sequences were annotated against IMGT germline references using PyIR, a Python wrapper for IgBLAST v1.9. Reads with weak V/J assignments (E-value above 1e-6), missing CDR3, stop codons, out-of-frame junctions, or ambiguous translated residues were removed. A V3J clonotype was defined by an identical inferred V gene, J gene, and CDR3 amino acid sequence. Percentage overlap between repertoires was computed as shared unique clonotypes divided by the size of the smaller repertoire. Three approaches were used to assess repertoire richness: RTK rarefaction, the Chao1 estimator, and Recon v2.1 estimates of unobserved clonotypes. OLGA was used to compute generation probabilities for all TCRbeta clonotypes that the gDNA method yielded from four donors. TCRdb holds this immuneACCESS table with in-frame rearrangements only. Some clones are missing; in checked studies, unresolved V genes explain under half, and the rest has no known cause. The DNA was the basis for D and trimming; V, J and clone size are from that table. The sample profile shows 1.4 million to 1.5 million clones; around 97% of them were found once. Roughly 1.2% of the sample comes from the top ten.

Healthy HIV-negative adults with no recently reported acute infections or vaccinations were included as donors. Only Caucasian adults living in Nashville, Tennessee, USA were represented among the donors. CD4+ T cells were enriched by magnetic negative selection; naive cells were then positively selected on CD45RA, and the negative fraction formed the memory subset. Blood was collected by leukapheresis, and PBMCs were isolated by Ficoll-Histopaque density gradient centrifugation and then cryopreserved in liquid nitrogen vapor phase. Analytical flow cytometry was used to check the purity and quantity of each magnetically sorted T cell population. Each sorted fraction had its genomic DNA isolated and then quantified by UV absorbance on a Nanodrop 2000c.

The chain uses TRBV18 and TRBJ2-5, and 11 junction bases match TRBD2. This clonotype originated in a man aged 25-40 years in good health. The material sequenced was naive CD4+ T cells sorted from blood. The cell subset or site label for this specimen denotes: CD45RA+ positively selected. This receptor has the CDR3 CASSPSLLAGGVETQYF. The nucleotide sequence reads TGTGCCAGCTCACCATCCCTGCTAGCGGGAGGTGTAGAGACCCAGTACTTC.